The TCR beta chain under discussion was sequenced for a study of breast tumors, draining lymph nodes, adjacent tissues. Whole-study findings and limits: Data only fit, rather than demonstrated, lymph node origin of most tumor T cells. Data fit most tumor T cells coming from lymph node, expanding in tumor. Tumor repertoires ranked between lymph nodes and nontumor tissue in diversity, with V and J gene preferences. Tumor and nontumor repertoires were significantly more similar in luminal-like than in basal-like breast cancer.

The V end lost 1 base, the J end lost 6 bases, and 14 bases lay between the germline ends. This CDR3 region has 15 residues. Germline V gene sequence: CDR1 SGDLS, CDR2 YYNGEE. TCRdb recomputed calls from the multiplex PCR reads with MiXCR, one row per CDR3 protein. The sample contains some 100,000 distinct CDR3 sequences, around 20% of which appear only once. This clonotype has at least ten counts. Its matching antigen is unknown. Breast cancer patients provided tissue from their axillary draining lymph nodes. The sequenced sample consisted of axillary lymph node tissue. The chain uses TRBV9 and TRBJ2-1, with a tentative D call TRBD2 (7 bases). The sequence was obtained from a female donor with breast cancer. Some clones in this sample may be carry-over from other donors' samples. This CDR3 reads CASSVSAGAPNEQFF. The CDR3 nucleotides read TGTGCCAGCAGCGTATCGGCGGGGGCGCCCAATGAGCAGTTCTTC.